The text below deals with one TCR beta chain. The data were obtained in a study of Ad26.COV2.S vaccination and SARS-CoV-2 variants. Libraries were prepared by immunoSEQ multiplex PCR; TCRdb keeps only in-frame clonotypes and omits some of them. The sample has roughly 150,000 clones; just over 85% are singletons. The CDR3 is 11 residues long. V was cut by 4 bases and J by 9 bases, with 6 bases left in between. The chain links TRBV12-3 or TRBV12-4 to TRBJ2-2, with no clear D. The sample consisted of peripheral blood, taken after recovery from COVID-19. This clonotype originated in a human donor who had recovered from COVID-19. CDR3 loop: CASSSARELFF. DNA for the CDR3: TGTGCCAGCAGTTCAGCCAGGGAGCTGTTTTTT.